Detailed here is one T cell receptor beta chain. Its matching antigen is unknown. Germline V gives CDR1 LNHNV, CDR2 YYDKDF (reference sequence). V shed 3 bases and J 5 bases; nucleotides not matched to a gene: 4. The CDR3 is 14 amino acids. This specimen comes from a study of cytomegalovirus exposure and HLA in healthy donors. Findings and caveats of the study: Segments of the TCR beta V type were, in most cases, productive about 87% or about 30% of the time in an earlier analysis. Certain indistinguishable V segments, among them TRBV6-2 and TRBV6-3, were excluded. Several of the most significant clusters appeared linked to common viral pathogens, based on a later analysis. It was reportedly the case that the classifier diagnosed cytomegalovirus status with high specificity and sensitivity.

In the PCR, 60 Vbeta and 13 Jbeta primers were used. Method: immunoSEQ multiplex PCR; TCRdb's copy keeps in-frame clones and lacks some. The data contain 86,000 or so clones, 79% of them singletons. The specimen was PBMCs. This sequence originates from a woman aged 40 to 50 in good health and CMV-seropositive. The chain joins TRBV15 to TRBJ2-7; 10 bases fit TRBD2. CDR3 bases: TGTGCCACCAGCAGGGAGGGACTAGCGAACGAGCAGTACTTC. It encodes CATSREGLANEQYF.